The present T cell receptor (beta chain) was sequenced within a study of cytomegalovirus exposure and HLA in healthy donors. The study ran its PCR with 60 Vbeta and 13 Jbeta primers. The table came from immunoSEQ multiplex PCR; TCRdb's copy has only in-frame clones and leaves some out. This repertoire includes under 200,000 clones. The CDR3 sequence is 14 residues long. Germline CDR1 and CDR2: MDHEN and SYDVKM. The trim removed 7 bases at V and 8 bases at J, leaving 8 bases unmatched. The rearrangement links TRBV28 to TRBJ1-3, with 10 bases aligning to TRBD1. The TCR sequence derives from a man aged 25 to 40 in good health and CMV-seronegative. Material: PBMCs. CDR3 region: CASTPGQGRDTIYF. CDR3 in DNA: TGTGCCAGCACACCGGGACAGGGGAGGGACACCATATATTTT.